Listed here is a single T cell receptor (beta chain). Its target is not known. This record comes from a study of T cells after yellow fever vaccination. TCR cDNA was made by 5'RACE template switching, adding a universal primer site and UMIs. TCRdb redid the calling of the 5' RACE reads with MiXCR, one entry per CDR3 protein. The data hold over 150,000 distinct CDR3 sequences, with 6.2% observed a single time. Broader study findings: Among all clonotypes, a small share was observed in both CD4 and CD8 compartments.

The CDR3 is made up of 16 amino acids. CDR1 and CDR2 (germline): KGHSH, LQKENI. The V gene end was trimmed by 1 base and the J gene end by 2 bases; junction bases not matched to a gene: 2. The sequence was obtained from a man aged 18 to 29 who received the YFV17D yellow fever vaccine. The sequencing here drew on CD4+ T cells sorted from PBMCs, taken on the day of the first yellow fever vaccination. This rearrangement joins TRBV18 to TRBJ2-6, with 7 positions matching TRBD1. The CDR3 loop is CASSPRDRAGANVLTF. In DNA form, the CDR3 reads TGTGCCAGCTCACCACGAGACAGGGCTGGGGCCAACGTCCTGACTTTC. The variable domain in full, with the rest retrieved from reference TRBV18 and TRBJ2-6, is NAGVMQNPRHLVRRRGQEARLRCSPMKGHSHVYWYRQLPEEGLKFMVYLQKENIIDESGMPKERFSAEFPKEGPSILRIQQVVRGDSAAYFCASSPRDRAGANVLTFGAGSRLTVL.